This T cell receptor (beta chain) appears in the sequencing data of a study of CD4 T cells in relation to SARS-CoV-2 and coronaviruses. The germline V gene has CDR1 SGHTA and CDR2 FQGNSA. This CDR3 is built from 15 residues. Germline trimming cut 5 bases from V and 5 bases from J; bases unmatched to any gene: 7. The protocol was immunoSEQ multiplex PCR, while the TCRdb copy is restricted to in-frame clones and leaves out a portion. The data contain tens of thousands of clones, under 95% of them singletons. The sample consisted of naive CD4+ T cells from PBMCs. As to subset: naive CD4+ T cells isolated by negative enrichment. The clonotype was recovered from an adult with COVID-19. The chain combines TRBV7-2 with TRBJ2-1, with 9 bases fitting TRBD2. The CDR3 region is CASSPWTSADNEQFF. CDR3 in DNA: TGTGCCAGCAGCCCTTGGACTAGCGCAGACAATGAGCAGTTCTTC.